This T cell receptor beta chain was identified during a study of cytomegalovirus exposure and HLA in healthy donors. The study, taken as a whole, reports: A few CMV-associated chains proved CMV antigen-specific in vitro. The tendency of first-cohort TCR clusters to co-occur in the roughly 130 validation repertoires was the finding of a later analysis.

The CDR3 has 16 amino acids. The V gene lost 5 bases and the J gene lost 5 bases, with 19 bases spanning the gap. CDR1 and CDR2 (germline): SGHRS, YFSETQ. This clone was seen once. The antigen is not known. The repertoire was sequenced with immunoSEQ multiplex PCR; TCRdb's copy has only in-frame clones and lacks some. This table has hundreds of thousands of clones, around 85% appearing once. This receptor was taken from a woman younger than 45 in good health and CMV-seropositive. The sample consisted of PBMCs. This rearrangement joins TRBV5-1 to TRBJ2-2; D not resolved. The CDR3 DNA reads TGCGCCAGCAGTTTGCAGCCGGGTCCAACGACCGGGGAGCTGTTTTTT. Translated: CASSLQPGPTTGELFF.